This is a list of T cell receptor beta chains from one sample in a study of T cell repertoires in cytomegalovirus infection. TCRdb reanalysed the reads using MiXCR and keeps one entry per CDR3 protein. Of over 250,000 distinct CDR3 sequences listed, approximately 22% are singletons. These receptors have no identified antigens. The sample here was cultured PBMCs, taken from culture after CMV antigen stimulation. The receptors originated from a human donor in good health (CMV status not recorded). Some clones in this sample may be carry-over from other donors' samples. Both conserved end residues are part of each CDR3. D genes are given only for firm matches. Clone size is shown for a subset of rows, as once, few, many or a class of expanded clone.

J | size | V | D | DNA | CDR3
TRBJ1-2 | many | TRBV7-2 | NA | TGTGCCAGCAGCGAATCTTGGGGTGGCTACACCTTC | CASSESWGGYTF
TRBJ2-3 | NA | TRBV9 | TRBD2 | TGTGCCAGCAGCGTAGAAGCGGGAGTGCCAGATACGCAGTATTTT | CASSVEAGVPDTQYF
TRBJ1-2 | NA | TRBV19 | NA | TGTGCCAGTAGGCGCCAAAGAGGGGTGGACTATGGCTACACCTTC | CASRRQRGVDYGYTF
TRBJ2-7 | many | TRBV7-2 | NA | TGTGCCAGCAGCTTAACGAAACCCGGCGAGCAGTACTTC | CASSLTKPGEQYF
TRBJ2-3 | few | TRBV19 | NA | TGTGCCAGTAGTATAAGTTGGGTCAGAAAAACTCCCACTAGCACAGATACGCAGTATTTT | CASSISWVRKTPTSTDTQYF
TRBJ2-2 | NA | TRBV11-2 | NA | TGTGCCAGCAGCGTGGGAGGGGGCCCCACCGGGGAGCTGTTTTTT | CASSVGGGPTGELFF
TRBJ2-5 | NA | TRBV11-3 | TRBD2 | TGTGCCAGCAGCTTAAGCGGGAGGCAAGAGACCCAGTACTTC | CASSLSGRQETQYF
TRBJ2-7 | few | TRBV4-1 | NA | TGCGCCAGCAGCCAAGATTTTCGGTCGGGGCAGCAGGACGAGCAGTACTTC | CASSQDFRSGQQDEQYF
TRBJ1-1 | few | TRBV7-2 | NA | TGTGCCAGCAGCATCGACAGGAACACTGAAGCTTTCTTT | CASSIDRNTEAFF
TRBJ2-1 | few | TRBV12-3/TRBV12-4 | TRBD1 | TGTGCCAGCAGCCGGACAGGGGGGGACAATGAGCAGTTCTTC | CASSRTGGDNEQFF
TRBJ2-3 | NA | TRBV9 | NA | TGTGCCAGCAGCGTAGTACAGGTACCAGATACGCAGTATTTT | CASSVVQVPDTQYF
TRBJ2-5 | NA | TRBV18 | TRBD1 | TGTGCCAGCTCACCCGGGACAGGGGAGCAAGAGACCCAGTACTTC | CASSPGTGEQETQYF
TRBJ2-3 | few | TRBV7-9 | NA | TGTGCCAGCAGCTCCCGACGGGACCTAAGCACAGATACGCAGTATTTT | CASSSRRDLSTDTQYF
TRBJ2-1 | NA | TRBV7-2 | NA | TGTGCCAGCAGCGGTGCTCAAGCCGTCCGGTTCTTC | CASSGAQAVRFF
TRBJ2-7 | few | TRBV7-4 | NA | TGTGCCAGCAGCTTGGGGAAGACCACGGGGATTTTTTACGAGCAGTACTTC | CASSLGKTTGIFYEQYF
TRBJ1-2 | many | TRBV6-1 | TRBD1 | TGTGCCAGCAGGGGACAGGGAATATGGGGCTACACCTTC | CASRGQGIWGYTF
TRBJ1-5 | NA | TRBV27 | TRBD1 | TGTGCCAGCAGCCCGACAGGGGGCGTTTCTCAGCCCCAGCATTTT | CASSPTGGVSQPQHF
TRBJ2-7 | many | TRBV7-2 | NA | TGTGCCAGCAGTCCGTCGGGCGGCTCCTACGAGCAGTACTTC | CASSPSGGSYEQYF
TRBJ2-3 | NA | TRBV20-1 | NA | TGCAGTGCTAGAGTCGACGGCACAGATACGCAGTATTTT | CSARVDGTDTQYF
TRBJ1-3 | NA | TRBV7-9 | NA | TGTGCCAGCAGCTTTGCAACCCAGGGAAACTCTGGAAACACCATATATTTT | CASSFATQGNSGNTIYF
TRBJ2-1 | NA | TRBV20-1 | TRBD2 | TGCAGTGCTAGGCCGGGACTAGCGGAACTGAGCTCCTACAATGAGCAGTTCTTC | CSARPGLAELSSYNEQFF
TRBJ1-6 | NA | TRBV18 | NA | TGTGCCAGCTCACCCCTACATTGGACATCCTATAATTCACCCCTCCACTTT | CASSPLHWTSYNSPLHF
TRBJ2-2 | few | TRBV7-2 | NA | TGTGCCAGCAGCCGGACGGGGAGGCCAAACACCGGGGAGCTGTTTTTT | CASSRTGRPNTGELFF
TRBJ2-1 | many | TRBV7-6 | TRBD2 | TGTGCCAGCAGCTTAGGAATAGCGGGTGCCAGCTCCTACAATGAGCAGTTCTTC | CASSLGIAGASSYNEQFF
TRBJ2-1 | NA | TRBV5-4 | NA | TGTGCCAGCAGCTTGGGGACGGACTCGGACAATCAGCAGTTCTTC | CASSLGTDSDNQQFF
TRBJ2-2 | NA | TRBV4-2 | NA | TGTGCCAGCAGCCCAGGGCCTGCTACCGGGGAGCTGTTTTTT | CASSPGPATGELFF
TRBJ2-3 | NA | TRBV28 | TRBD2 | TGTGCCAGCCGTCGACTAGCGGGAGGTAAACAAGATACGCAGTATTTT | CASRRLAGGKQDTQYF
TRBJ2-3 | NA | TRBV18 | NA | TGTGCCAGCACCAGCGGAACCTCAGATACGCAGTATTTT | CASTSGTSDTQYF
TRBJ2-5 | NA | TRBV19 | TRBD1 | TGTGCCAGTAAGGGGGCACGCCAAGAGACCCAGTACTTC | CASKGARQETQYF
TRBJ2-5 | NA | TRBV20-1 | NA | TGCAGTGCTAGAAATATGGAGCAGGGGTCCGACTGGCAAGAGACCCAGTACTTC | CSARNMEQGSDWQETQYF
TRBJ2-7 | NA | TRBV4-3 | NA | TGCGCCAGCAGCCAAGATCGGAGAGGGTCGGGAGAGCAGTACTTC | CASSQDRRGSGEQYF
TRBJ1-5 | many | TRBV19 | TRBD1 | TGTGCCAGTAGCCCTACAGGGGATCAGCCCCAGCATTTT | CASSPTGDQPQHF
TRBJ2-1 | NA | TRBV5-1 | TRBD2 | TGCGCCAGCAGCTTGGCGTCTAGCGGGAGCTCCTACAATGAGCAGTTCTTC | CASSLASSGSSYNEQFF
TRBJ1-6 | NA | TRBV5-5 | TRBD1 | TGTGCCAGCAGCGCCCGGGACAGCTATAATTCACCCCTCCACTTT | CASSARDSYNSPLHF
TRBJ2-1 | NA | TRBV28 | TRBD2 | TGTGCCAGCACCCCCCAAGCGGGAGCCATTGAGCAGTTCTTC | CASTPQAGAIEQFF
TRBJ2-1 | NA | TRBV5-1 | NA | TGCGCCAGCCGAAATAGTAGGATGGGATTGGATGAGCAGTTCTTC | CASRNSRMGLDEQFF
TRBJ1-3 | many | TRBV4-3 | NA | TGCGCCAGCAGCCAAGACTACTCTGGAAACACCATATATTTT | CASSQDYSGNTIYF
TRBJ2-2 | NA | TRBV11-3 | NA | TGTGCCAGCACCTTAGGAAGGCTAATCAGCACCGGGGAGCTGTTTTTT | CASTLGRLISTGELFF
TRBJ1-5 | many | TRBV12-3/TRBV12-4 | NA | TGTGCCAGCAGTTTTTATTTGGGGGGGGTTAGCAATCAGCCCCAGCATTTT | CASSFYLGGVSNQPQHF
TRBJ2-1 | NA | TRBV6-2/TRBV6-3 | TRBD2 | TGTGCCAGCAGTTACTCTTGGCTAGCGGGAGTACGGAAGCAGTTCTTC | CASSYSWLAGVRKQFF
TRBJ1-6 | NA | TRBV20-1 | NA | TGCAGTGCTAGGACAGTCGGGCATGCACTTCGACCCCTCCACTTT | CSARTVGHALRPLHF
TRBJ1-1 | few | TRBV30 | NA | TGTGCCTGGAGTGTTCGCGGTGACACTGAAGCTTTCTTT | CAWSVRGDTEAFF
TRBJ2-7 | few | TRBV5-6 | NA | TGTGCCAGCAGCTTACTCCGGGAGTGGTCCTACGAGCAGTACTTC | CASSLLREWSYEQYF
TRBJ2-4 | many | TRBV6-5 | NA | TGTGCCAGCAGTCAGAGGAATGGAAACATTCAGTACTTC | CASSQRNGNIQYF
TRBJ2-3 | few | TRBV7-9 | NA | TGTGCCAGCAGCTTCCGCATCGGGGCAGATACGCAGTATTTT | CASSFRIGADTQYF
TRBJ2-7 | NA | TRBV20-1 | NA | TGCAGTGCTAGTTTAAATTACGAGCAGTACTTC | CSASLNYEQYF
TRBJ2-1 | few | TRBV7-9 | NA | TGTGCCAGCAGCTTCCTGATGTGGGACAACTACAATGAGCAGTTCTTC | CASSFLMWDNYNEQFF
TRBJ2-3 | many | TRBV7-8 | TRBD1 | TGTGCCAGCAGTCCACAGGGGGCGGGCGGCACAGATACGCAGTATTTT | CASSPQGAGGTDTQYF
TRBJ2-3 | many | TRBV25-1 | TRBD2 | TGTGCCAGCAGTCAGACTAGCGGGAGAGTGACAGATACGCAGTATTTT | CASSQTSGRVTDTQYF
TRBJ2-2 | NA | TRBV6-6 | TRBD1 | TGTGCCAGCAGTTCTCCGGGACAGGGGATAGGGGAGCTGTTTTTT | CASSSPGQGIGELFF
TRBJ2-5 | few | TRBV7-8 | NA | TGTGCCAGCAGCTTAGCGCCGAGGGACCAAGAGACCCAGTACTTC | CASSLAPRDQETQYF
TRBJ2-5 | NA | TRBV24-1 | TRBD1 | TGTGCCACCAGTGATTTTGTAGGGACAGGGCGGCGAGAGACCCAGTACTTC | CATSDFVGTGRRETQYF
TRBJ2-2 | few | TRBV7-2 | NA | TGTGCCAGCAGCTCGCACGAACCCGGGGAGCTGTTTTTT | CASSSHEPGELFF
TRBJ1-1 | many | TRBV7-2 | NA | TGTGCCAGCAGCTTAGCAACGGGAGTTACTGAAGCTTTCTTT | CASSLATGVTEAFF
TRBJ2-7 | NA | TRBV4-2 | NA | TGTGCCAGCAGCCAAGACGCAGGGCGCGAGCAGTACTTC | CASSQDAGREQYF
TRBJ2-3 | few | TRBV4-1 | NA | TGCGCCAGCAGCCTCCTAGACCGATTCACAGATACGCAGTATTTT | CASSLLDRFTDTQYF